This T cell receptor beta chain was captured in a study of glioma-infiltrating T cells after dendritic cell vaccination (dated by TCRdb to about 2016). About the study as a whole: The cohort comprised around 15 glioblastoma patients from Phase I and II dendritic cell vaccination trials, 9 newly diagnosed and 6 with recurrent disease. Each patient was given three intradermal dendritic cell vaccine injections, spaced two weeks apart, in the arm below the axilla. Tumor-infiltrating lymphocyte content was quantified and tumor and blood repertoires were compared in dendritic cell-vaccinated glioblastoma patients by deep sequencing of TCR beta CDR3 regions. Patients received autologous tumor lysate-pulsed dendritic cell vaccination between about 2002 and 2012. Survival after dendritic cell vaccination was correlated with TCR sequencing metrics, including TIL content and tumor-blood repertoire overlap. To make the vaccine, monocyte-derived dendritic cells were cultured for 7 to 8 days with IL-4 and GM-CSF and then pulsed overnight with autologous tumor lysate.

Reading the label with the study, this specimen's time point is: after dendritic cell vaccination, including at tumor progression/relapse. Patients were selected on the basis of adequate residual fresh-frozen tumor tissue and more than two years of available survival data. An isocitrate dehydrogenase mutation was not carried by any of the glioblastoma patients, although molecular status was otherwise variable. PBMC collection took place before vaccination, two weeks after the third vaccination, and at tumor progression if progression occurred. Genomic DNA was extracted with the Qiagen DNeasy Blood extraction Kit. A word on this clone: Its antigen has not been determined. No much larger clonotype is one base removed from it; base qualities were not supplied.

Overall study results and their limits: The cohort was small and heterogeneous, few patients had complete blood and tumor sets, and even fewer had initial-recurrent tumor pairs. The three-group TCR overlap response model was characterized as speculative, and prospective validation of the model was stated to be required. TCR clonality showed no direct relationship with survival, which suggests that a diverse polyclonal response may matter. After dendritic cell vaccination, a higher estimated pretreatment TIL content predicted longer time to progression and longer overall survival.

TCRB CDR3 regions were amplified from about 1.9 ug genomic DNA, or all available DNA if less, using the immunoSEQ assay. Multiplex PCR used 60 forward primers for TCR V beta segments and 13 reverse primers for J beta segments. Synthetic control templates were spiked into each sample at limiting dilution to estimate reads per starting template. The Illumina HiSeq System generated 87 bp sequencing reads. The original methods were these. PCR and sequencing errors were removed by a nearest neighbor algorithm that merged closely related sequences. TCR overlap was defined as the percentage of unique tumor TCR beta sequences that were also present in the same patient's peripheral blood. TCRdb retrieved this table from immuneACCESS and kept in-frame rearrangements only. Not all clones are present; in checked studies, unresolved V genes account for under half, and no reason is known for the remainder. V, J and clone size are those of that table, while D and trimming were read from the DNA. This sample comprises about 87,000 clones, over 80% of them detected only once. The ten largest make up under 8% of the sample.

According to the germline V gene (reference sequence), CDR1 reads LNHDA and CDR2 reads SQIVND. Counted from cysteine to phenylalanine, this CDR3 has 13 amino acids. This entry keeps only the CDR3 DNA: 39 bases, framed from base 1. Relative to germline, V is 6 bases shorter and J is 2 bases shorter, with 9 bases between their ends. Recombination linked TRBV19 to TRBJ2-3; 5 matching bases give a weak D call of TRBD1. The TCR comes from a human donor with glioblastoma. The source was blood, collected after dendritic cell vaccination. The CDR3 region has the sequence CASSPQDTDTQYF. The bases are TGTGCCAGTAGCCCACAGGACACAGATACGCAGTATTTT.